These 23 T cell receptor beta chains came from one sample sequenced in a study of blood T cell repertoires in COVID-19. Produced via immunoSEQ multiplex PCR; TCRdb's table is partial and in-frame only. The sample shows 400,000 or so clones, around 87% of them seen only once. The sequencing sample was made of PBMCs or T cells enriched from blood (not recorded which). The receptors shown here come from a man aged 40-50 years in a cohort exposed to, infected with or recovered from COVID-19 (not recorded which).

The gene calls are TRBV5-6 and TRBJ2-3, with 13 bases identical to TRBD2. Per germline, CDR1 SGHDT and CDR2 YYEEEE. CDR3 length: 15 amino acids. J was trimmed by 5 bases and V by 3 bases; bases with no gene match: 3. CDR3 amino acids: CASSWGLAGKDTQYF. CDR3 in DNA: TGTGCCAGCAGCTGGGGACTAGCGGGAAAAGATACGCAGTATTTT.

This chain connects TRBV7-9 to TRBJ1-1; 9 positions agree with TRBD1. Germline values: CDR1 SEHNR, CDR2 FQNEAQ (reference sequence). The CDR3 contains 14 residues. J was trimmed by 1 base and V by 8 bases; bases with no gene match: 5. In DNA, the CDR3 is TGTGCCAGCGACCCGGGACAGGGGAACACTGAAGCTTTCTTT. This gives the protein CASDPGQGNTEAFF.

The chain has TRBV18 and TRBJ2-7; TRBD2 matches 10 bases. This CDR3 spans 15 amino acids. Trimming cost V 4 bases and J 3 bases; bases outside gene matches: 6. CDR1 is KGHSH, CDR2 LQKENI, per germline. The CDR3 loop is CASSLKTSGLYEQYF. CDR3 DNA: TGTGCCAGCTCACTTAAGACTAGCGGGCTCTACGAGCAGTACTTC.

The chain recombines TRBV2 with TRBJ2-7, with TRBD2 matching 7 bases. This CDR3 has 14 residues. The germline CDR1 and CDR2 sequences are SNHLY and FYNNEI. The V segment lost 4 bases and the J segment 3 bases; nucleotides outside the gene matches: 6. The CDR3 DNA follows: TGTGCCAGCAGTGTCCACGGGGGGAACTACGAGCAGTACTTC. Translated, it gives CASSVHGGNYEQYF.

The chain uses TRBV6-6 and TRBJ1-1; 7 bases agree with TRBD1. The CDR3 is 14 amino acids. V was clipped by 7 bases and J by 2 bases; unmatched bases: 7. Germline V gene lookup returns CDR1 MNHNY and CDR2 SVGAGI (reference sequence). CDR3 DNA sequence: TGTGCCAGCAATGGACAGGCTTTCAACACTGAAGCTTTCTTT. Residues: CASNGQAFNTEAFF.

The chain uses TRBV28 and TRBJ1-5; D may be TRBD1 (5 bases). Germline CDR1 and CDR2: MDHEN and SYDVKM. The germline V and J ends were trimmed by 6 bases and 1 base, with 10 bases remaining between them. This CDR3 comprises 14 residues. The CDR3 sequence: CASRENRSNQPQHF. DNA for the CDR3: TGTGCCAGCAGGGAAAACAGGAGCAATCAGCCCCAGCATTTT.

For the CDR3, the DNA is TGTGCCAGCAGCCCTCGTAGCGGGAGCGAAAATACGCAGTATTTT. It translates to CASSPRSGSENTQYF. The gene calls are TRBV9 and TRBJ2-3; 9 bases align to TRBD2. CDR1 is SGDLS, CDR2 YYNGEE, per germline. Trimming at V came to 4 bases and at J to 7 bases, leaving 10 bases not matched to a gene. The CDR3 contains 15 residues.

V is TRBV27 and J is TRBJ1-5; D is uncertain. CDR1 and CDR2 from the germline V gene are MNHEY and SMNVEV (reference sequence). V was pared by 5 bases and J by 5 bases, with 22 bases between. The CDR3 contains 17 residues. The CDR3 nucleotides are TGTGCCAGCAGTCCCATCTCACAGTCTACCGGGGATCAGCCCCAGCATTTT. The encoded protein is CASSPISQSTGDQPQHF.

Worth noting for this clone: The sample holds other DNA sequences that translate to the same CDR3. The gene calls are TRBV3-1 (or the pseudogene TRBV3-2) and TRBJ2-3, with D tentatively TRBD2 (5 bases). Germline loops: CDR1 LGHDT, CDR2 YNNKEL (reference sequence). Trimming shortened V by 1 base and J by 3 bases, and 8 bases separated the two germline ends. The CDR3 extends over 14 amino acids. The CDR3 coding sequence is TGTGCCAGCAGCCAAGGGACTTCAACAGATACGCAGTATTTT. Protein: CASSQGTSTDTQYF.

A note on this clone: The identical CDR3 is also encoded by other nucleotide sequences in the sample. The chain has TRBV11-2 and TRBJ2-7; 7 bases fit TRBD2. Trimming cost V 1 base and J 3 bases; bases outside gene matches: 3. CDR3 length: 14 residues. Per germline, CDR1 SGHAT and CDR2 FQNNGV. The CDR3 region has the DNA TGTGCCAGCAGCTTAGTGACGGGGGGCTACGAGCAGTACTTC. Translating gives CASSLVTGGYEQYF.

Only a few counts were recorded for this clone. The CDR3 reads CASSLDLAGVRNEQFF. In DNA, the CDR3 is TGTGCCAGCAGCTTGGATTTAGCGGGAGTAAGGAATGAGCAGTTCTTC. V gene TRBV5-8 combines with J gene TRBJ2-1, with 9 bases matching TRBD2. CDR3 size: 16 residues. Trimming cost V 0 bases and J 7 bases; bases outside gene matches: 8. Germline CDR1 and CDR2: SGHTS and YDEGEE. Filled out from reference TRBV5-8 and TRBJ2-1, the complete variable domain reads EAGVTQSPTHLIKTRGQQATLRCSPISGHTSVYWYQQALGLGLQFLLWYDEGEERNRGNFPPRFSGRQFPNYSSELNVNALELEDSALYLCASSLDLAGVRNEQFFGPGTRLTVL.

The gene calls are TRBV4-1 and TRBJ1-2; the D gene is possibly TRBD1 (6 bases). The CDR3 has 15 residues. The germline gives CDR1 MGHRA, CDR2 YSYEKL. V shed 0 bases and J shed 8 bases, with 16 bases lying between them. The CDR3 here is CASSQDNREMRGYTF. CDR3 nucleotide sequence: TGCGCCAGCAGCCAAGATAACAGGGAGATGAGGGGCTACACCTTC.

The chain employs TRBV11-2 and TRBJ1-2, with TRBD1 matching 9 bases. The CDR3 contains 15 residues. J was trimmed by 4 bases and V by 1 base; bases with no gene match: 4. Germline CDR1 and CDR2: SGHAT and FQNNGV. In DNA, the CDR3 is TGTGCCAGCAGCTTAGCCACAGGGGGCCTCTATGGCTACACCTTC. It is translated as CASSLATGGLYGYTF.

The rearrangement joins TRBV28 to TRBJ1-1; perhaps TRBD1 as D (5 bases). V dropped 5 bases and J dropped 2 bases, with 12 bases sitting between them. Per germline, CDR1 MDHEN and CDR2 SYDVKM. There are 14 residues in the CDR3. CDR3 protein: CASSRGGSNTEAFF. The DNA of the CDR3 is TGTGCCAGCAGTAGGGGAGGGTCCAACACTGAAGCTTTCTTT. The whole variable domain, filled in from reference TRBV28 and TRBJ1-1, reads DVKVTQSSRYLVKRTGEKVFLECVQDMDHENMFWYRQDPGLGLRLIYFSYDVKMKEKGDIPEGYSVSREKKERFSLILESASTNQTSMYLCASSRGGSNTEAFFGQGTRLTVV.

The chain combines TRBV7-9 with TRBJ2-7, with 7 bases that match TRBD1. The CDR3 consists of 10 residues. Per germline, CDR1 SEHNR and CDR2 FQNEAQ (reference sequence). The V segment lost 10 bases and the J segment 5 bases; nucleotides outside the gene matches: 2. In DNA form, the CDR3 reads TGTGCCACAGGGGGACACGAGCAGTACTTC. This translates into CATGGHEQYF.

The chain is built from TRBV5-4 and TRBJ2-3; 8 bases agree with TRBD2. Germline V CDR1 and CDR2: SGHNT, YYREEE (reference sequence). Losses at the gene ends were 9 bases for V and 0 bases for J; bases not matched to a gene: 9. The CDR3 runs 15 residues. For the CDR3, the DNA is TGTGCCACCGCATCGACTAGCGACAGCACAGATACGCAGTATTTT. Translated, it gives CATASTSDSTDTQYF.

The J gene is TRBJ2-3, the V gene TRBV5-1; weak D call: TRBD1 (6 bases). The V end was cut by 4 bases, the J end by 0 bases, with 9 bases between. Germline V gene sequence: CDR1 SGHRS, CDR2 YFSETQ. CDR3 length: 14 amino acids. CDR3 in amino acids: CASSVGQSTDTQYF. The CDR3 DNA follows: TGCGCCAGCAGCGTCGGACAGAGCACAGATACGCAGTATTTT. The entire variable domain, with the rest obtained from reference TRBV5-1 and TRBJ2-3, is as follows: KAGVTQTPRYLIKTRGQQVTLSCSPISGHRSVSWYQQTPGQGLQFLFEYFSETQRNKGNFPGRFSGRQFSNSRSEMNVSTLELGDSALYLCASSVGQSTDTQYFGPGTRLTVL.

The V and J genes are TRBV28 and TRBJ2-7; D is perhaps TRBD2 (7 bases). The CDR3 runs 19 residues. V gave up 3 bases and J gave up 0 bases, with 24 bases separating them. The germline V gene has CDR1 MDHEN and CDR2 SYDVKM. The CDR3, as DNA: TGTGCCAGCAGTTTGACGCAGGGAAACCTAGCGGACAGCTCCTACGAGCAGTACTTC. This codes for CASSLTQGNLADSSYEQYF.

The CDR3 bases are TGCGCCAGCAGCCCGTCGAGCGGGGATAATTCACCCCTCCACTTT. Amino acid sequence: CASSPSSGDNSPLHF. The chain combines TRBV5-1 with TRBJ1-6; D is undetermined. Per the germline V gene, CDR1 is SGHRS and CDR2 is YFSETQ. V was clipped by 4 bases and J by 5 bases, with 13 bases between them. This CDR3 spans 15 amino acids.

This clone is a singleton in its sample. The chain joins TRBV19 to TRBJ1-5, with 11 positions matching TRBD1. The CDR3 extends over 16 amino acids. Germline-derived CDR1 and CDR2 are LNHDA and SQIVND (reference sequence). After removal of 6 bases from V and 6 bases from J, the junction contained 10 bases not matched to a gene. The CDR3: CASRSGDRGTGQPQHF. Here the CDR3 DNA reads TGTGCCAGTAGAAGTGGGGACAGGGGGACGGGTCAGCCCCAGCATTTT.

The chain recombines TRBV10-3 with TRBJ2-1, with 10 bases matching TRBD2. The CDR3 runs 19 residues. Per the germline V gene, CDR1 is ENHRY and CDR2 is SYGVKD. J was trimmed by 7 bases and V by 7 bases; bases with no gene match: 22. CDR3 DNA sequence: TGTGCCATCAACTCTGGGGCAGGGCAGAGTAGCGGGAGGTGGAATGAGCAGTTCTTC. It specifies CAINSGAGQSSGRWNEQFF.

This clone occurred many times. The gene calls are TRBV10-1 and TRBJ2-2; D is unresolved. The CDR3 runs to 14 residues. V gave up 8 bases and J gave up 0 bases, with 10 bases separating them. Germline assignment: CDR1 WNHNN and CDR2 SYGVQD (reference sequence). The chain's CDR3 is CASGTDTNTGELFF. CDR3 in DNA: TGCGCCAGCGGAACAGATACGAACACCGGGGAGCTGTTTTTT.

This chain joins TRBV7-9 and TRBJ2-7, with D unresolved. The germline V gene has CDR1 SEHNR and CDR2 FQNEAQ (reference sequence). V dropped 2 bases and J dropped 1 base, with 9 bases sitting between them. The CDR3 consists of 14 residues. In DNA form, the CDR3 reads TGTGCCAGCAGCTTATATGAGGATTCCTACGAGCAGTACTTC. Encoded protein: CASSLYEDSYEQYF.